Listed below are T cell receptor beta chains from one sample, sequenced in a study of spatial heterogeneity in lung cancer. TCRdb analysed the 5' RACE reads with MiXCR anew, one entry per CDR3 protein. This table has roughly 3,000 distinct CDR3 sequences, 10% to 15% appearing once. Sequenced here: lung tumor tissue, sampled at surgery. All receptors derive from a male donor with early-stage non-small cell lung cancer. Each CDR3 is given with its conserved first and last residue. D genes are given only for firm matches. The listing skips clone size in some rows; elsewhere it reads once, few, many or a size class.

abundance,v_gene,d_gene,j_gene,CDR3aa,CDR3nt
medium-sized,TRBV18,-,TRBJ1-3,CASSPDGPGNTIYF,TGTGCCAGCTCACCCGACGGACCTGGAAACACCATATATTTT
medium-sized,TRBV3-1,TRBD1,TRBJ2-1,CASSLGTGGYNEQFF,TGTGCCAGCAGCCTTGGGACAGGGGGCTACAATGAGCAGTTCTTC
medium-sized,TRBV2,-,TRBJ2-3,CASSVRLSTDTQYF,TGTGCCAGCAGTGTTCGACTTAGCACAGATACGCAGTATTTT
many,TRBV11-2,-,TRBJ2-1,CASSLGIEQFF,TGTGCCAGCAGCTTAGGCATTGAGCAGTTCTTC
medium-sized,TRBV4-1,-,TRBJ1-2,CASSQAYRANYGYTF,TGCGCCAGCAGCCAAGCTTACAGGGCTAACTATGGCTACACCTTC
many,TRBV25-1,-,TRBJ1-2,CASSEPGALNYGYTF,TGTGCCAGCAGTGAGCCTGGAGCCCTTAACTATGGCTACACCTTC
medium-sized,TRBV7-2,TRBD2,TRBJ2-1,CASSRTPGSGTHEQFF,TGTGCCAGCAGCCGTACGCCGGGAAGCGGGACGCATGAGCAGTTCTTC
medium-sized,TRBV5-1,TRBD1,TRBJ1-6,CASSNLQGNNSPLHF,TGCGCCAGCAGTAACCTACAGGGGAATAATTCACCCCTCCACTTT
medium-sized,TRBV5-4,TRBD1,TRBJ2-3,CASSFRLGTDTDTQYF,TGTGCCAGCAGCTTCCGCCTCGGGACAGACACAGATACGCAGTATTTT
medium-sized,TRBV7-2,-,TRBJ1-5,CASSLEGVQPQHF,TGTGCCAGCAGCTTAGAGGGGGTCCAGCCCCAGCATTTT
medium-sized,TRBV5-5,-,TRBJ2-1,CASNSRDLSLGEQFF,TGTGCCAGCAACAGCCGGGACTTATCCTTGGGTGAGCAGTTCTTC
few,TRBV28,TRBD1,TRBJ2-1,CASTPPGQGGGEQFF,TGTGCCAGCACCCCCCCGGGACAGGGCGGAGGTGAGCAGTTCTTC
few,TRBV7-2,TRBD2,TRBJ2-7,CASSLEVAGGGPYEQYF,TGTGCCAGCAGCTTAGAGGTAGCGGGAGGGGGACCCTACGAGCAGTACTTC
medium-sized,TRBV11-3,TRBD2,TRBJ2-5,CASSPGGGETQYF,TGTGCCAGCAGCCCCGGCGGGGGGGAGACCCAGTACTTC
medium-sized,TRBV12-3/TRBV12-4,-,TRBJ1-2,CASSLTSMGRNGYTF,TGTGCCAGCAGTTTAACCTCCATGGGCAGGAATGGCTACACCTTC
medium-sized,TRBV7-6,-,TRBJ2-3,CASSLGPNTDTQYF,TGTGCCAGCAGCTTAGGGCCCAACACAGATACGCAGTATTTT
-,TRBV7-9,-,TRBJ2-6,CASSPTRTFSGANVLTF,TGTGCCAGCAGTCCGACCAGGACCTTCTCTGGGGCCAACGTCCTGACTTTC
-,TRBV5-1,TRBD1,TRBJ1-3,CASSPTGTGAGNTIYF,TGCGCCAGCAGTCCAACCGGGACAGGGGCTGGAAACACCATATATTTT
large,TRBV6-6,TRBD1,TRBJ2-2,CASLPGTGYTGELFF,TGTGCCAGCCTTCCAGGGACAGGGTACACCGGGGAGCTGTTTTTT
medium-sized,TRBV30,-,TRBJ2-3,CAWGQRNSDTQYF,TGTGCCTGGGGACAGCGAAATTCAGATACGCAGTATTTT
-,TRBV6-2/TRBV6-3,-,TRBJ2-6,CASSYDLSGANVLTF,TGTGCCAGCAGTTACGACCTCTCTGGGGCCAACGTCCTGACTTTC
medium-sized,TRBV5-5,TRBD2,TRBJ2-2,CASSHPGRGGPLGELFF,TGTGCCAGCAGCCACCCCGGTCGGGGGGGCCCCCTCGGGGAGCTGTTTTTT
medium-sized,TRBV7-2,TRBD2,TRBJ2-2,CATEEQRGVNTGELFF,TGTGCCACGGAGGAACAGCGGGGAGTGAACACCGGGGAGCTGTTTTTT
-,TRBV30,-,TRBJ2-7,CAWSRGYLVEQYF,TGTGCCTGGAGTAGGGGGTATCTGGTCGAGCAGTACTTC
-,TRBV9,-,TRBJ2-5,CASSVDDGQETQYF,TGTGCCAGCAGCGTAGACGACGGCCAAGAGACCCAGTACTTC
medium-sized,TRBV7-2,TRBD1,TRBJ1-2,CASSSLGTGIRANYGYTF,TGTGCCAGCAGCTCACTAGGGACAGGGATTAGGGCTAACTATGGCTACACCTTC
medium-sized,TRBV7-2,TRBD2,TRBJ2-7,CASSPRLAAYEQYF,TGTGCCAGCAGCCCGAGACTAGCGGCCTACGAGCAGTACTTC
large,TRBV5-5,-,TRBJ2-7,CASSEARGAYEQYF,TGTGCCAGCAGCGAAGCCCGGGGTGCCTACGAGCAGTACTTC
medium-sized,TRBV10-1,-,TRBJ2-3,CATSPGLSTDTQYF,TGCGCCACCTCACCAGGACTCAGCACAGATACGCAGTATTTT
medium-sized,TRBV20-1,TRBD2,TRBJ2-5,CSASPPGLEETQYF,TGCAGTGCTTCTCCCCCGGGACTAGAAGAGACCCAGTACTTC
-,TRBV28,-,TRBJ2-5,CASSPPGATQYF,TGTGCCAGCAGTCCACCGGGGGCGACCCAGTACTTC
-,TRBV29-1,TRBD1,TRBJ2-1,CSVLRPDRGQSPYNEQFF,TGCAGCGTTCTCCGCCCGGACAGGGGGCAAAGCCCCTACAATGAGCAGTTCTTC
large,TRBV5-8,TRBD1,TRBJ2-7,CASSLGDSAYEQYF,TGTGCCAGCAGCTTGGGGGACAGTGCCTACGAGCAGTACTTC